Reported below is one T cell receptor beta chain. Cohort placement rested on clinical history that participants reported themselves. Cohort 3 recovery required two negative PCRs, clearance, or symptom resolution. The CDR3 consists of 15 residues. Per the germline V gene, CDR1 is SGDLS and CDR2 is YYNGEE. The trim removed 1 base at V and 6 bases at J, leaving 9 bases unmatched. Assay: immunoSEQ multiplex PCR; the TCRdb copy retains only in-frame clones and omits some. This table holds hundreds of thousands of clones, about nine tenths found once. These data come from a study of blood T cell repertoires in COVID-19. On the study more broadly: Sources were T cells, B-cell-depleted T cells, or PBMCs; the material itself was cDNA or gDNA.

The receptor was derived from a woman in her 40s who had recovered from COVID-19. The sample consisted of PBMCs or T cells enriched from blood (not recorded which). The chain employs TRBV9 and TRBJ1-1; 7 positions agree with TRBD1. CDR3 in DNA: TGTGCCAGCAGCGTAACCGGGACAGTTTGGTCTGAAGCTTTCTTT. Protein: CASSVTGTVWSEAFF.